This T cell receptor (beta chain) is drawn from a study of blood T cell repertoires in COVID-19. Turning to the study itself: Whether acute or convalescent, the COVID-19 samples came from the United States, Italy and Spain.

Under the authors' procedure: Amplification of reference gene primers provided the estimated nucleated cell counts. Produced via immunoSEQ multiplex PCR; TCRdb's table is partial and in-frame only. V, J and clone size are those of that table, while D and trimming were read from the DNA. Counted here are about 100,000 clones, around 87% occurring once; the ten biggest clones make up more than 9%. The TCR originated in a woman in her 30s with acute or convalescent COVID-19. The sequenced material came from peripheral blood.

The DNA for the CDR3 is TGTGCCAGCAGTGAAATGATGGGGAGTAATTCACCCCTCCACTTT. Residues: CASSEMMGSNSPLHF. The chain employs TRBV2 and TRBJ1-6, with D hard to call. Germline V CDR1 and CDR2: SNHLY, FYNNEI. The CDR3 consists of 15 residues. V lost 2 bases, J lost 6 bases, and 11 bases lay in between.